This T cell receptor (beta chain) was obtained from a study of T cells in Graves' hyperthyroidism and ophthalmopathy (dated by TCRdb to the late 2010s). About the investigation overall: Peripheral blood samples were taken at the time of initial diagnosis, prior to any treatment. To identify TCR V-J signatures that set the groups apart, the researchers used a discovery cohort of 95 to 100 patients, made up of roughly 40 with Graves' ophthalmopathy and 57 with stable Graves' hyperthyroidism. Whether ophthalmopathy could be predicted prospectively was tested in an independent validation cohort made up of some 20 hyperthyroidism patients plus 17 patients who later progressed to ophthalmopathy. The 100 discovery patients were divided at random into training and test sets in a 7:3 ratio. The study also compared thyroid tissue and blood T-cell repertoires from five or six Graves' hyperthyroidism patients. After sampling, hyperthyroidism patients received methimazole starting at 30 mg daily, and ophthalmopathy patients received high-dose intravenous methylprednisolone. The paper reports TCR Vbeta CDR3 sequencing of approximately 140 peripheral blood samples: 40 to 45 ophthalmopathy, fewer than 80 hyperthyroidism and approximately 17 progressor patients. Points the paper makes about the study in general: No statistical method was used to set the sample size in advance, and investigators knew the group allocation. In cross-validation, a model built on a 13 V-J signature told ophthalmopathy apart from stable hyperthyroidism with 87.88% sensitivity and around 83% specificity, and in testing the same model reached 80%/75%. Most expanded thyroid clonotypes (frequency above 0.001) were also found in blood, which suggests that blood repertoires may mirror thyroid immune responses. During validation, the model predicted progression to ophthalmopathy a median of about 6.3 months ahead of onset, with around 71% sensitivity and 72% to 80% specificity.

Amplification of TCR beta CDR3 regions was carried out from RNA transcripts. The first round of RT-PCR for the TCR CDR3 was performed with the HTBI primer set and the Qiagen OneStep RT-PCR kit. Libraries were constructed in a second round of multiplex PCR, after which size selection and purification were performed. Libraries were sequenced paired-end with 100 bp reads on an Illumina HiSeq2000. In the authors' own workflow: SOAPnuke was used to process the raw data, removing reads that contained adapters or uncalled bases, had a mean Phred below 15, or lacked an exact match to the constant primer or identifier. High-quality paired reads were merged with COPE v1.2.5, and unique nucleotide sequences were defined as clonotypes. Clonotypes were aligned to IMGT TRBV, TRBD and TRBJ reference segments using MiTCR v1.1. Only V-J combinations with frequency above 0.0001, covering 99% to 99.2% of repertoires, were analysed. A TCS score was defined as the ratio between F50 (clonal expansion) and ExV (chaos), using BLOSUM62-based TCRdist between CDR3 peptides within each V-J. Welch's t-statistics and random forest reduced roughly 540 V-J features to 13, which were used in a naive Bayes classifier (R e1071). TCRdb applied fastp at Q25 and MiXCR to the public reads, then kept only in-frame beta chains. Under each unique CDR3 protein, matching rows form one entry showing the most common genes and DNA. TCRdb, not the original authors, processed these V and J calls. The sample data list 500,000 to 800,000 distinct CDR3 sequences, and more than 14% of these were observed just once. The ten largest clones add up to roughly an eighth of the sample.

Ophthalmopathy patients had moderately to severely active disease, Clinical Activity Score of at least 3, NOSPECS grade of at least 4, and duration under 3 months. Any patient with an uncontrolled infection, another autoimmune disease, pregnancy or lactation was excluded. Diagnoses were established on the basis of clinical symptoms, serum thyroxine and TRAb, thyroid ultrasound, and orbital computed tomography. PBMCs were separated from roughly 10 ml of fresh peripheral blood using Ficoll-Paque density gradient centrifugation. Trizol reagent was used to extract total RNA, and RNA quality was then checked on an Agilent 2100 Bioanalyzer. Counted from cysteine to phenylalanine, this CDR3 has 17 amino acids. This entry keeps only the CDR3 DNA: 51 bases, framed from base 1. For this chain, trimming is 7 bases at the V end and 3 bases at the J end, and the number of junction bases without a gene match is 14. The germline V gene encodes CDR1 SQVTM and CDR2 ANQGSEA.

Notes on this clonotype: The antigen it recognizes is unknown. No base-level quality is on record; no much larger clone is a single base apart.

Sequences were obtained from blood. This clonotype was sampled from a woman between 45 and 60 years old with Graves' ophthalmopathy. The chain uses TRBV29-1 and TRBJ2-3; 12 central bases correspond to TRBD2. The CDR3 protein is CSATQGASGRATDTQYF. The nucleotide sequence is TGCAGCGCTACGCAGGGGGCTAGCGGGAGGGCAACAGATACGCAGTATTTT.